This is a list of T cell receptor beta chains from one sample in a study of graft-versus-host responses after intestinal transplantation. TCRdb's copy holds only in-frame clones and misses some; the assay was immunoSEQ multiplex PCR. The sample yields about 27,000 clones, 82% seen once. The antigens for these receptors are not known. The sample consisted of unstimulated CD8+ T cells sorted from spleen or lymph node cells, taken before transplant. The receptors originated from a human donor who was the organ donor for an intestinal transplant. CDR3s include the opening cysteine and the closing phenylalanine or tryptophan. A D gene is named only where the DNA matches it firmly. Some rows mark clone size as missing; the rest say once, few, many or name a class of expanded clone.

J | V | D | size | DNA | CDR3
TRBJ2-4 | TRBV5-6 | . | . | TGTGCCAGCAGCTTGGGACTAGCCAAAAACATTCAGTACTTC | CASSLGLAKNIQYF
TRBJ1-4 | TRBV19 | TRBD1 | . | TGTGCCAGTAGTTTGGACAGGGGGCGACGAGAAAAACTGTTTTTT | CASSLDRGRREKLFF
TRBJ2-1 | TRBV14 | TRBD2 | . | TGTGCCAGCAGCCACGGCGGGGGAGGGGAGCAGTTCTTC | CASSHGGGGEQFF
TRBJ2-1 | TRBV5-1 | . | few | TGCGCCAGCAGCTTGGTAGTTAGTGAGCAGTTCTTC | CASSLVVSEQFF
TRBJ2-1 | TRBV11-2 | TRBD2 | . | TGTGCCACCACCCCCACTAGCGCTTACAATGAGCAGTTCTTC | CATTPTSAYNEQFF
TRBJ2-1 | TRBV12-5 | TRBD2 | once | TGTGCTACCGAGCGGGGGGGCCCGAATGAGCAGTTCTTC | CATERGGPNEQFF
TRBJ2-3 | TRBV7-2 | TRBD1 | . | TGTGCCAGCAGCTTCCGGACAGGGGAGGGAGATACGCAGTATTTT | CASSFRTGEGDTQYF
TRBJ2-7 | TRBV4-1 | TRBD2 | . | TGCGCCAGCAGCCAAGGGACTAGCGGGAGATACGAGCAGTACTTC | CASSQGTSGRYEQYF
TRBJ2-4 | TRBV30 | . | . | TGTGCCTGGAGTCTTCCCCTTTTCGACATCTGGGGCAAAAACATTCAGTACTTC | CAWSLPLFDIWGKNIQYF
TRBJ1-1 | TRBV29-1 | TRBD1 | . | TGCAGCGTTGAGGGGACAGTAGAAAACACTGAAGCTTTCTTT | CSVEGTVENTEAFF
TRBJ2-3 | TRBV25-1 | TRBD2 | . | TGTGCCAGCAGTGAACGTCGGCGGGCTAGCGGGAGCACAGATACGCAGTATTTT | CASSERRRASGSTDTQYF
TRBJ1-5 | TRBV27 | . | . | TGTGCCAGCAGTTGGGACAGCAATCAGCCCCAGCATTTT | CASSWDSNQPQHF
TRBJ1-5 | TRBV19 | TRBD1 | . | TGTGCCAGTACCACCTGGGGGACAGGGCATAGCAATCAGCCCCAGCATTTT | CASTTWGTGHSNQPQHF
TRBJ2-3 | TRBV27 | TRBD1 | . | TGTGCCAGCGGACAGGGTAGAGATACGCAGTATTTT | CASGQGRDTQYF
TRBJ1-6 | TRBV27 | . | . | TGTGCCAGCAGTCAGGAGGGGGAGATTTATTCACCCCTCCACTTT | CASSQEGEIYSPLHF
TRBJ2-5 | TRBV21-1 | . | . | TGTGCCAGCAGCAAAGCGGGACAGGGGACCCAGTACTTC | CASSKAGQGTQYF
TRBJ1-1 | TRBV19 | . | . | TGTGCCAGTACCCGACAGAACACTGAAGCTTTCTTT | CASTRQNTEAFF
TRBJ2-5 | TRBV6-5 | . | once | TGTGCCAGCACCCCAGGAGGGGGCGAGCAAGAGACCCAGTACTTC | CASTPGGGEQETQYF
TRBJ2-3 | TRBV10-1 | TRBD2 | . | TGCGCCAGCAGTGTGGGGACTAGCAGAACAGATACGCAGTATTTT | CASSVGTSRTDTQYF
TRBJ2-2 | TRBV6-1 | . | few | TGTGCCAGCAGGAGCACCGGGGAGCTGTTTTTT | CASRSTGELFF
TRBJ2-5 | TRBV2 | . | . | TGTGCCAGCAGTGAAGGGCCTAGCGCCGTGGAGACCCAGTACTTC | CASSEGPSAVETQYF
TRBJ2-7 | TRBV6-1 | . | . | TGTGCCAGCAGTGAAGCGTGGGGATTCGAGCAGTACTTC | CASSEAWGFEQYF
TRBJ1-1 | TRBV7-2 | . | . | TGTGCCAGCAGCCGCCGGGGGGAGGTCACCCACACTGAAGCTTTCTTT | CASSRRGEVTHTEAFF
TRBJ1-5 | TRBV9 | . | . | TGTGCCAGCAGCGTAGTGGCCCGTTATACGACTCATTTGCGGACGGTTAGCAATCAGCCCCAGCATTTT | CASSVVARYTTHLRTVSNQPQHF
TRBJ2-7 | TRBV2 | . | . | TGTGCCAGCAATTTCCTGGGCGACGAGCAGTACTTC | CASNFLGDEQYF
TRBJ2-2 | TRBV7-8 | . | once | TGTGCCAGCAGCTTAGTTGCAGGGCGAACCGGGGAGCTGTTTTTT | CASSLVAGRTGELFF
TRBJ2-6 | TRBV13 | . | . | TGTGCCAGCAGCTTAGCGGCCGAGTACGGGGCCAACGTCCTGACTTTC | CASSLAAEYGANVLTF
TRBJ1-1 | TRBV4-3 | . | . | TGCGCCAGCAGCCAAGAGTTAGGGCACACTGAAGCTTTCTTT | CASSQELGHTEAFF